These 18 T cell receptor beta chains originate from one sample sequenced in a study of early T cells in non-severe SARS-CoV-2 infection. TCRdb itself ran the 5' RACE reads through MiXCR, one entry per CDR3 protein. The repertoire holds fewer than 65,000 distinct CDR3 sequences, with around 9.3% as singletons. Specimen: whole blood, collected at baseline. Every receptor here comes from an adult who was a healthcare worker with PCR-confirmed SARS-CoV-2 infection or an uninfected control (not recorded which).

CDR3 region: CSASEQNTEAFF. For the CDR3, the DNA is TGCAGTGCTAGTGAGCAGAACACTGAAGCTTTCTTT. The chain uses TRBV20-1 and TRBJ1-1; unclear D gene. Germline CDR1 reads DFQATT; CDR2 reads SNEGSKA (reference sequence). The CDR3 spans 12 residues. The ends were cut back, 3 bases at V and 1 base at J, with 6 bases in the middle.

This clonotype was seen repeatedly, ten times or more. This chain joins TRBV6-1 and TRBJ2-5; D is ambiguous. Germline V lookup: CDR1 MNHNS, CDR2 SASEGT. The CDR3 has 15 amino acids. V lost 4 bases and J lost 0, with 12 bases in between. As DNA, the CDR3 is TGTGCCAGCAGTGTTTATGGAATCTACCAAGAGACCCAGTACTTC. This translates into CASSVYGIYQETQYF.

The table lists this clonotype with many counts. V and J are TRBV7-9 and TRBJ2-7, with a weak D call TRBD2 (5 bases). CDR3 length: 12 amino acids. CDR1 and CDR2 (germline): SEHNR, FQNEAQ (reference sequence). With 11 bases removed from V and 5 bases from J, the gap between germline ends came to 16 bases. CDR3: CASEGVDHEQYF. The DNA for the CDR3 is TGTGCCTCTGAGGGAGTCGACCACGAGCAGTACTTC.

This chain connects TRBV10-2 to TRBJ1-2; D ambiguous. Trimming stripped 5 bases from V and 4 bases from J, with 17 bases between. Per the germline V gene, CDR1 is WSHSY and CDR2 is SAAADI. The CDR3 extends over 15 amino acids. Written as DNA, the CDR3 is TGCGCCAGCAGTCCATACGCGGCTGGGGTCTATGGCTACACCTTC. Encoded protein: CASSPYAAGVYGYTF.

The V call is TRBV2, the J call TRBJ1-1; D is unclear. Germline V lookup: CDR1 SNHLY, CDR2 FYNNEI. V lost 5 bases to trimming and J lost 6 bases, with 10 bases between them. CDR3 size: 12 residues. The CDR3 loop is CASSYEMAEAFF. The CDR3, as DNA: TGTGCCAGCAGTTATGAGATGGCTGAAGCTTTCTTT.

In this sample, this clonotype turned up a few times. This rearrangement joins TRBV12-3 or TRBV12-4 to TRBJ2-1, with 14 positions matching TRBD2. The CDR3 sequence is 18 residues long. The V and J ends lost 1 base and 5 bases, in that order; junction bases with no gene match: 7. CDR3 sequence: CASSLGGPGLAGDNEQFF. CDR3 DNA sequence: TGTGCCAGCAGTTTAGGTGGGCCGGGACTAGCGGGAGACAATGAGCAGTTCTTC.

This clonotype was seen ten or more times. The J gene is TRBJ1-4, the V gene TRBV6-5; D is perhaps TRBD1 (5 bases). Trimming cost V 8 bases and J 8 bases, with 21 bases left between them. This CDR3 is built from 15 residues. Germline V gene lookup returns CDR1 MNHEY and CDR2 SVGAGI. CDR3 in DNA: TGTGCCAGCGGTTCTACAAGGGGAGGTGGGGAAAAACTGTTTTTT. It codes for CASGSTRGGGEKLFF.

This clonotype was found a few times. The CDR3 region is CSAAPGLGKYEQYF. For the CDR3, the DNA is TGCAGTGCCGCCCCGGGACTAGGGAAGTACGAGCAGTACTTC. The chain uses TRBV20-1 and TRBJ2-7; 8 positions match TRBD2. V trimming: 6 bases; J trimming: 4 bases; junction bases outside the gene matches: 11. Germline V lookup: CDR1 DFQATT, CDR2 SNEGSKA (reference sequence). The CDR3 extends over 14 amino acids.

The sample holds a few counts of this clonotype. The chain recombines TRBV19 with TRBJ2-3, with D unclear. The CDR3 totals 13 residues. V lost 2 bases and J 8 bases, leaving 11 bases between the germline ends. The germline V gene has CDR1 LNHDA and CDR2 SQIVND (reference sequence). For the CDR3, the DNA is TGTGCCAGTAGTATACAGGCTTTGGCTACGCAGTATTTT. Protein product: CASSIQALATQYF.

In its sample, this clonotype was seen a few times. The chain couples TRBV2 to TRBJ1-5; D is unresolved. CDR1 SNHLY and CDR2 FYNNEI come from the germline V gene. CDR3 length equals 13 residues. V gave up 7 bases and J gave up 1 base, with 8 bases separating them. CDR3 loop: CASTAGSNQPQHF. CDR3 DNA sequence: TGTGCCAGCACCGCGGGGAGCAATCAGCCCCAGCATTTT.

The chain links TRBV7-9 to TRBJ1-4, with 9 bases that match TRBD1. V shed 5 bases, J shed 0 bases, and the junction held 7 bases outside the gene matches. Germline loops: CDR1 SEHNR, CDR2 FQNEAQ (reference sequence). This CDR3 contains 17 residues. The CDR3 loop is CASSQGQGLATNEKLFF. In DNA, the CDR3 is TGTGCCAGCAGCCAAGGACAGGGGCTTGCAACTAATGAAAAACTGTTTTTT.

The chain has TRBV2 and TRBJ2-1, with no clear D. CDR3 length: 15 amino acids. Trimming pared 5 bases from V and 7 bases from J, leaving 18 bases between. Per the germline V gene, CDR1 is SNHLY and CDR2 is FYNNEI. The CDR3 sequence: CASSLRHRALNEQFF. In nucleotides, the CDR3 is TGTGCCAGCAGTCTAAGGCATCGTGCTTTGAATGAGCAGTTCTTC.

In DNA, the CDR3 is TGTGCCAGCACTATGACAGGGGGCGCTTACAATGAGCAGTTCTTC. Amino acid sequence: CASTMTGGAYNEQFF. This sequence joins TRBV6-1 and TRBJ2-1; TRBD1 matches at 10 bases. V shed 7 bases, J shed 4 bases, and the junction held 7 bases outside the gene matches. This CDR3 comprises 15 residues. CDR1 MNHNS and CDR2 SASEGT come from the germline V gene.

This clonotype has just a few counts. V and J are TRBV11-2 and TRBJ1-1; 7 positions match TRBD1. Germline values: CDR1 SGHAT, CDR2 FQNNGV. The trim removed 1 base at V and 4 bases at J, leaving 3 bases unmatched. The CDR3 totals 14 residues. In DNA form, the CDR3 reads TGTGCCAGCAGCTTAGGTCCAGGGGGCACTGAAGCTTTCTTT. Its protein is CASSLGPGGTEAFF.

In this sample, this clonotype turned up a few times. This CDR3 reads CASSLEGKGASPQHF. For the CDR3, the DNA is TGCGCCAGCAGCTTGGAGGGCAAGGGCGCGTCGCCCCAGCATTTT. The V call is TRBV5-1, the J call TRBJ1-5; D is unresolved. The length of the CDR3 is 15 residues. CDR1 and CDR2 from the germline V gene are SGHRS and YFSETQ. Deletions cut 0 bases from V and 9 bases from J, with 16 bases between.

Here the CDR3 DNA reads TGTGCCAGCAGCTTAGCGAGCCTAGTAGGCAATGAGCAGTTCTTC. This translates into CASSLASLVGNEQFF. The rearrangement links TRBV7-9 to TRBJ2-1, with D unresolved. The CDR3 extends over 15 amino acids. V was trimmed by 0 bases and J by 6 bases, leaving 12 bases between them. Germline assignment: CDR1 SEHNR and CDR2 FQNEAQ (reference sequence).

Many counts were recorded for this clonotype. The V call is TRBV5-1, the J call TRBJ2-3; the D gene is possibly TRBD2 (6 bases). The V end lost 4 bases, the J end lost 0 bases, and 12 bases lay between the germline ends. The CDR3 runs to 15 residues. Germline CDR1 and CDR2: SGHRS and YFSETQ. The CDR3, as DNA: TGCGCCAGCAGCGGTGGGCTAGCGAGCACAGATACGCAGTATTTT. The encoded protein is CASSGGLASTDTQYF.

This clonotype was detected ten times or more. The V call is TRBV6-5, the J call TRBJ2-7; D ambiguous. The CDR3 sequence is 12 residues long. The ends were cut back, 5 bases at V and 6 bases at J, with 11 bases in the middle. CDR1 MNHEY and CDR2 SVGAGI come from the germline V gene. The DNA for the CDR3 is TGTGCCAGCAGTCCTGGTCGCGGCGAGCAGTACTTC. Protein product: CASSPGRGEQYF.